This TCR beta chain comes out of a study of blood T cell repertoires in COVID-19. Germline V CDR1 and CDR2: SGHVS, FQNEAQ. Trimming cost V 2 bases and J 4 bases, with 9 bases left between them. The length of the CDR3 is 13 residues. This clone came up once. Authors' analysis steps: Amplification from reference gene primers served as the basis for estimated nucleated cell counts. Only in-frame clones appear in the TCRdb table, and some are missing; sequencing was by immunoSEQ multiplex PCR. Clone size and the V and J calls come from that table; the DNA yielded D and trimming. Among fewer than 70,000 clones listed, 70% to 90% were seen once.

This TCR was recovered from a man aged 50 or older with acute or convalescent COVID-19. Sequences were obtained from peripheral blood. This chain connects TRBV7-8 to TRBJ2-7, with D tentatively TRBD1 (6 bases). CDR3 loop: CASSLTGNYEQYV. Written as DNA, the CDR3 is TGTGCCAGCAGCTTAACAGGGAATTACGAGCAGTACGTC.